This record covers a single T cell receptor beta chain. The antigen is unknown. This specimen belongs to a study of post-analysis software for immune sequencing data. Study in general: Included courses were relapsing-remitting and secondary progressive multiple sclerosis; progressive-relapsing multiple sclerosis was also included.

Unique molecular identifiers featured in each of the TCR beta cDNA libraries. TCRdb re-called the PCR reads through MiXCR, storing one row per CDR3 protein. The sample carries about 770,000 distinct CDR3 sequences, around 42% recorded once. Study-wide results and caveats: In patients, TRBV5-6, TRBV5-1 and TRBV20-1 belonged to five or six TRBV segments found more frequently than in controls. Multiple sclerosis patients had significantly lower normalized Chao1 diversity than controls. Pronounced co-clustering by F measure was evident among identically batched samples.

CDR3 size: 17 residues. Germline values: CDR1 SGHVS, CDR2 FNYEAQ. V lost 5 bases, J lost 0 bases, and 4 bases stayed unmatched. Material: blood. This chain joins TRBV7-6 and TRBJ2-1; 13 bases agree with TRBD2. This sequence originates from a girl aged 5-17 years with multiple sclerosis. This CDR3 reads CASSERLAGGSYNEQFF. The CDR3 coding sequence is TGTGCCAGCAGCGAGCGACTAGCGGGAGGCTCCTACAATGAGCAGTTCTTC.